These 12 T cell receptor beta chains share one sample of origin, sequenced in a study of blood T cell repertoires in COVID-19. Only in-frame clones appear in the TCRdb table, and some are missing; sequencing was by immunoSEQ multiplex PCR. The table shows roughly 380,000 clones, with around nine tenths occurring only once. The sample comprised peripheral blood. Source of these receptors: a woman in her fifties or sixties with COVID-19, enrolled during active disease.

The chain links TRBV6-5 to TRBJ1-1; D is uncertain. The ends were cut back, 3 bases at V and 0 bases at J, with 11 bases in the middle. In germline, CDR1 is MNHEY, CDR2 SVGAGI. CDR3 length: 15 amino acids. The CDR3 DNA follows: TGTGCCAGCAGTTATTATAGCGAGATGAACACTGAAGCTTTCTTT. This sequence encodes CASSYYSEMNTEAFF.

This sequence joins TRBV21-1 and TRBJ2-7; TRBD1, the table's D call, was not compared with the DNA. TRBV21-1 is listed as a pseudogene. The CDR3 is 15 residues long. This CDR3 is CASSDGTDTAWEQYF. Written as DNA, the CDR3 is TGTGCCAGCTCCGACGGGACAGATACGGCTTGGGAGCAGTACTTC.

This rearrangement joins TRBV5-6 to TRBJ2-1; D gene ambiguous. Germline V gene sequence: CDR1 SGHDT, CDR2 YYEEEE. The length of the CDR3 is 13 residues. V was shortened by 0 bases and J by 6 bases, with 7 bases between the two germline ends. CDR3 loop: CASSLAGPNEQFF. The DNA for the CDR3 is TGTGCCAGCAGCTTGGCAGGTCCCAATGAGCAGTTCTTC.

The CDR3 region is CASSVWGGGGTDTQYF. In nucleotides, the CDR3 is TGTGCCAGCAGTGTCTGGGGGGGTGGGGGCACAGATACGCAGTATTTT. This rearrangement joins TRBV6-1 to TRBJ2-3; 7 nucleotides agree with TRBD2. CDR1 is MNHNS, CDR2 SASEGT, per germline. The CDR3 spans 16 residues. The junction had 8 bases not matched to a gene; V was cut back by 4 bases and J by 1 base.

J is TRBJ1-4 and V is TRBV7-9, with TRBD1 matching 8 bases. The CDR3 covers 14 residues. After removal of 4 bases from V and 5 bases from J, the junction contained 3 bases not matched to a gene. Germline CDR1 reads SEHNR; CDR2 reads FQNEAQ (reference sequence). The CDR3 loop reads CASSSDRVNEKLFF. In DNA form, the CDR3 reads TGTGCCAGCAGCTCGGACAGGGTGAATGAAAAACTGTTTTTT.

The gene calls are TRBV18 and TRBJ1-2; D is ambiguous. Trimming removed 3 bases at V and 0 bases at J, with 5 bases between. The CDR3 spans 13 residues. Germline CDR1 is KGHSH and CDR2 is LQKENI. The CDR3 nucleotides are TGTGCCAGCTCACCCGGAGCTAACTATGGCTACACCTTC. Its protein is CASSPGANYGYTF.

There are a few counts of this clone. This sequence joins TRBV2 and TRBJ1-3; D perhaps matches TRBD1 (5 bases). CDR3 length equals 15 residues. V was pared by 4 bases and J by 0 bases, with 10 bases between. Germline assignment: CDR1 SNHLY and CDR2 FYNNEI. Here the CDR3 DNA reads TGTGCCAGCAGTGCGGAACAGGTCTCTGGAAACACCATATATTTT. Translating gives CASSAEQVSGNTIYF.

V is TRBV9 and J is TRBJ2-3, with a weak D call TRBD1 (5 bases). With 0 bases removed from V and 3 bases from J, the gap between germline ends came to 11 bases. Per the germline V gene, CDR1 is SGDLS and CDR2 is YYNGEE. CDR3 size: 15 residues. The CDR3 coding sequence is TGTGCCAGCAGCGTAGATGTCAGGGTGACAGATACGCAGTATTTT. Translation: CASSVDVRVTDTQYF.

The rearrangement uses TRBV21-1 and TRBJ1-5; the table calls TRBD1, which could not be checked here. TRBV21-1 is noted as a pseudogene. The CDR3 totals 13 residues. CDR3 nucleotide sequence: TGTGCCAGGACCGCCAGGGACAATCAGCCCCAGCATTTT. As protein: CARTARDNQPQHF.

The rearrangement uses TRBV3-1 (or the pseudogene TRBV3-2) and TRBJ2-1; weak D call: TRBD2 (6 bases). Trimming shortened V by 3 bases and J by 8 bases, and 11 bases separated the two germline ends. CDR1 is LGHDT, CDR2 YNNKEL, per germline (reference sequence). The CDR3 totals 13 residues. CDR3 coding DNA: TGTGCCAGCAGCCACGAGACTAGTCATGAGCAGTTCTTC. Translated: CASSHETSHEQFF.

The chain joins TRBV13 to TRBJ1-1; maybe TRBD1 (5 bases). Germline V lookup: CDR1 PRHDT, CDR2 FYEKMQ (reference sequence). This CDR3 contains 19 residues. The V end was cut by 5 bases, the J end by 6 bases, with 31 bases between. The CDR3 here is CASSLDPGGRVPRGAEAFF. The CDR3 nucleotides are TGTGCCAGCAGCCTCGACCCGGGAGGCAGGGTCCCTCGGGGTGCTGAAGCTTTCTTT. The variable domain in full, with the rest retrieved from reference TRBV13 and TRBJ1-1, is AAGVIQSPRHLIKEKRETATLKCYPIPRHDTVYWYQQGPGQDPQFLISFYEKMQSDKGSIPDRFSAQQFSDYHSELNMSSLELGDSALYFCASSLDPGGRVPRGAEAFFGQGTRLTVV.

V is TRBV5-1 and J is TRBJ1-4; D is uncertain. V lost 0 bases to trimming and J lost 7 bases, with 10 bases between them. Germline assignment: CDR1 SGHRS and CDR2 YFSETQ. CDR3 length: 14 amino acids. The CDR3 DNA follows: TGCGCCAGCAGCTTGGAGCCGTCGTCTGAAAAACTGTTTTTT. Translated: CASSLEPSSEKLFF.